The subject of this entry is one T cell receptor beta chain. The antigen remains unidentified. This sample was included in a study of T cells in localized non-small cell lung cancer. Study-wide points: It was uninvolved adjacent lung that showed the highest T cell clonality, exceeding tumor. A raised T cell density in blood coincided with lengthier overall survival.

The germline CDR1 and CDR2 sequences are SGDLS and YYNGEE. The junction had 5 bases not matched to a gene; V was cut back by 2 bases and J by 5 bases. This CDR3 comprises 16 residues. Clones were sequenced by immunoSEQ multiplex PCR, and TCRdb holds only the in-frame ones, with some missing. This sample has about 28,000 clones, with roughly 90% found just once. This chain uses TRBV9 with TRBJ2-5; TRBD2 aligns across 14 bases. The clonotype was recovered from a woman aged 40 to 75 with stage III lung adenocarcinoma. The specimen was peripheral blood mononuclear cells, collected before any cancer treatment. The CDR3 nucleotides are TGTGCCAGCAGCGTCGGGACTAGCGGGAGTATGGAGACCCAGTACTTC. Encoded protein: CASSVGTSGSMETQYF.